This T cell receptor beta chain was observed in a study of blood T cells in healthy people across ages. This clonotype was detected a few times. The use of a sample-barcoded 5' primer and a J-beta primer mix characterized a second PCR of about 7 to 12 cycles. TCRdb passed the 5' RACE reads through MiXCR, listing each CDR3 protein once. The sample has roughly 1,500,000 distinct CDR3 sequences; around 36% are singletons. CDR1 and CDR2 (germline): DFQATT, SNEGSKA (reference sequence). The CDR3 extends over 12 amino acids. V lost 8 bases to trimming and J lost 0 bases, with 10 bases between them. The J gene is TRBJ1-1, the V gene TRBV20-1, with no clear D. Sequencing was done on a sample of blood. The sequence was collected from a woman aged 25 to 39 in good health. The CDR3, as DNA: TGCAGTTCAAAGGTTGTGAACACTGAAGCTTTCTTT. This codes for CSSKVVNTEAFF.